These 2 T cell receptor beta chains were sequenced from one sample in a study. TCRdb reprocessed the RT-PCR reads with MiXCR, giving one entry per CDR3 protein. The sample lists 550,000 to 750,000 distinct CDR3 sequences, around 14% occurring once. Sequenced sample: memory CD4+ T cells from blood. The receptors shown here come from a female donor in good health, serving as a healthy control.

The chain has TRBV3-1 and TRBJ1-1; D perhaps matches TRBD1 (5 bases). Trimming cost V 4 bases and J 5 bases, with 14 bases left between them. The CDR3 covers 14 residues. In germline, CDR1 is LGHDT, CDR2 YNNKEL (reference sequence). The CDR3 loop reads CASSPGTVQTEAFF. Written as DNA, the CDR3 is TGTGCCAGCAGCCCAGGGACGGTACAGACTGAAGCTTTCTTT.

This clonotype was counted at least ten times. The V and J genes are TRBV7-3 and TRBJ1-1; unclear D gene. CDR3 size: 13 residues. Trimming stripped 4 bases from V and 0 bases from J, with 6 bases between. From germline, CDR1 is SGHTA and CDR2 FQGTGA. The CDR3 DNA sequence: TGTGCCAGCAGCTCCGCAGTGAACACTGAAGCTTTCTTT. This translates into CASSSAVNTEAFF.